The next 16 T cell receptor beta chains were all read from a single sample in a study of CD8 T cells in Susac syndrome. Random hexamers were used to reverse transcribe an amount of about 0.5 to 1 ug RNA. TCRdb fed the immunoSEQ multiplex PCR reads into MiXCR, producing one record per CDR3 protein. The table includes over 150,000 distinct CDR3 sequences, 85% to 95% detected once. Sequenced sample: CD4+ T cells from PBMCs. The receptors were gathered from a human donor with Susac syndrome.

The chain employs TRBV6-6 and TRBJ2-2, with a tentative D call TRBD1 (6 bases). Trimming stripped 5 bases from V and 5 bases from J, with 15 bases between. The germline V gene has CDR1 MNHNY and CDR2 SVGAGI (reference sequence). This CDR3 is 15 amino acids long. CDR3 sequence (DNA): TGTGCCAGCAGTAAACAGGGTATTTCAACCGGGGAGCTGTTTTTT. This sequence encodes CASSKQGISTGELFF.

This chain connects TRBV5-1 to TRBJ1-1; 9 bases match TRBD1. V shed 3 bases and J 3 bases; nucleotides not matched to a gene: 6. This CDR3 region has 15 residues. Per the germline V gene, CDR1 is SGHRS and CDR2 is YFSETQ. The CDR3 region has the DNA TGCGCCAGCAGCTCGGACAGGGGCCCTGACACTGAAGCTTTCTTT. Amino acid sequence: CASSSDRGPDTEAFF.

The chain couples TRBV20-1 to TRBJ1-1, with TRBD1 identical over 9 bases. V shed 5 bases, J shed 4 bases, and the junction held 11 bases outside the gene matches. Germline values: CDR1 DFQATT, CDR2 SNEGSKA (reference sequence). The CDR3 consists of 15 residues. The CDR3 protein is CSAGLGQGRGTEAFF. As DNA, the CDR3 is TGCAGTGCTGGATTGGGACAGGGTAGAGGCACTGAAGCTTTCTTT.

The rearrangement uses TRBV2 and TRBJ2-5; D is perhaps TRBD1 (9 bases). Germline values: CDR1 SNHLY, CDR2 FYNNEI. The CDR3 covers 20 residues. The V end was cut by 7 bases, the J end by 5 bases, with 35 bases between. The CDR3 nucleotides read TGTGCCAGCAACCAACCCGGGGGGGTCTTTCGACAGGGGGGCTGGGAGACCCAGTACTTC. Protein sequence: CASNQPGGVFRQGGWETQYF.

This chain connects TRBV19 to TRBJ1-5; D remains ambiguous. There are 15 residues in the CDR3. V was cut by 5 bases and J by 4 bases, with 15 bases left in between. Germline V gives CDR1 LNHDA, CDR2 SQIVND (reference sequence). The CDR3 bases are TGTGCCAGTAGTGATCTCACTCCCCTAAATCAGCCCCAGCATTTT. It yields the protein CASSDLTPLNQPQHF.

The chain is built from TRBV6-6 and TRBJ1-5; no definite D call. V was cut by 2 bases and J by 1 base, with 9 bases left in between. CDR1 and CDR2 (germline): MNHNY, SVGAGI (reference sequence). The CDR3 sequence is 15 residues long. CDR3 in amino acids: CASSYRHTSNQPQHF. The CDR3 nucleotides are TGTGCCAGCAGTTACCGACACACAAGCAATCAGCCCCAGCATTTT.

The J gene is TRBJ1-5, the V gene TRBV4-2; D ambiguous. Germline-derived CDR1 and CDR2 are LGHNA and YNFKEQ. V dropped 0 bases and J dropped 4 bases, with 19 bases sitting between them. The CDR3 extends over 18 amino acids. CDR3 amino acids: CASSQDVNGRKRNQPQHF. The DNA for the CDR3 is TGTGCCAGCAGCCAAGACGTGAACGGGAGAAAGAGAAATCAGCCCCAGCATTTT.

The chain couples TRBV20-1 to TRBJ1-1, with D hard to call. Germline loops: CDR1 DFQATT, CDR2 SNEGSKA (reference sequence). The CDR3 has 14 amino acids. V gave up 3 bases and J gave up 6 bases, with 17 bases separating them. CDR3 nucleotide sequence: TGCAGTGCTAGGGTCGACGGAGGCTACTCTGAAGCTTTCTTT. Its translation is CSARVDGGYSEAFF.

The rearrangement uses TRBV29-1 and TRBJ2-3; D remains unclear. CDR3 length: 11 amino acids. CDR1 SQVTM and CDR2 ANQGSEA come from the germline V gene. V gave up 3 bases and J gave up 10 bases, with 11 bases separating them. The CDR3 DNA sequence: TGCAGCGTTGAGGACCGCCTGGCGCAGTATTTT. The encoded protein is CSVEDRLAQYF.

This clonotype was seen only once. The chain recombines TRBV6-2 or TRBV6-3 with TRBJ2-3, with a tentative D call TRBD2 (5 bases). Trimming cost V 5 bases and J 3 bases, with 15 bases left between them. Per the germline V gene, CDR1 is MNHEY and CDR2 is SVGEGT. CDR3 length: 15 amino acids. CDR3 in DNA: TGTGCCAGCAGTCAGTACCTAGCACCGACAGATACGCAGTATTTT. This gives the protein CASSQYLAPTDTQYF.

CDR3: CASSREAGGPLGANVLTF. The CDR3 DNA reads as TGCGCCAGCAGCCGGGAGGCGGGAGGGCCGTTAGGGGCCAACGTCCTGACTTTC. The rearrangement joins TRBV5-1 to TRBJ2-6; 9 bases align to TRBD2. CDR1 is SGHRS, CDR2 YFSETQ, per germline. The junction had 12 bases not matched to a gene; V was cut back by 4 bases and J by 4 bases. The CDR3 totals 18 residues. Looking up the rest from reference TRBV5-1 and TRBJ2-6 gives the full variable domain: KAGVTQTPRYLIKTRGQQVTLSCSPISGHRSVSWYQQTPGQGLQFLFEYFSETQRNKGNFPGRFSGRQFSNSRSEMNVSTLELGDSALYLCASSREAGGPLGANVLTFGAGSRLTVL.

The table lists this clonotype with a count of one. This chain connects TRBV2 to TRBJ2-5, with TRBD2 matching 7 bases. The CDR3 length is 15 residues. From germline, CDR1 is SNHLY and CDR2 FYNNEI. With 6 bases clipped from V and 3 bases from J, the junction kept 10 bases outside the gene matches. The CDR3 is CASSHGTGGKETQYF. CDR3 sequence (DNA): TGTGCCAGCAGCCACGGGACGGGGGGAAAAGAGACCCAGTACTTC.

The rearrangement links TRBV4-2 to TRBJ2-3; 13 bases match TRBD2. V was clipped by 5 bases and J by 7 bases; unmatched bases: 6. Germline V gene lookup returns CDR1 LGHNA and CDR2 YNFKEQ. CDR3 length equals 15 residues. The CDR3 loop is CASSTLAGGTNTQYF. For the CDR3, the DNA is TGTGCCAGCAGCACACTAGCGGGAGGGACAAATACGCAGTATTTT.

This chain links TRBV29-1 with TRBJ1-2; no reliable D call. The V and J ends lost 0 bases and 6 bases respectively, with 8 bases between them. The CDR3 runs 12 residues. The germline gives CDR1 SQVTM, CDR2 ANQGSEA. In DNA, the CDR3 is TGCAGCGTTGAAGATCCGGGGAATGGCTACACCTTC. Protein sequence: CSVEDPGNGYTF.

The rearrangement joins TRBV29-1 to TRBJ1-2; 8 nucleotides align to TRBD1. Germline CDR1 reads SQVTM; CDR2 reads ANQGSEA. CDR3 length equals 15 residues. V shed 7 bases and J 4 bases; nucleotides not matched to a gene: 14. The CDR3 sequence is CSARPDRESVYGYTF. CDR3 in DNA: TGCAGCGCTAGACCGGACAGGGAAAGCGTCTATGGCTACACCTTC. The full variable domain, with the rest looked up from reference TRBV29-1 and TRBJ1-2, is SAVISQKPSRDICQRGTSLTIQCQVDSQVTMMFWYRQQPGQSLTLIATANQGSEATYESGFVIDKFPISRPNLTFSTLTVSNMSPEDSSIYLCSARPDRESVYGYTFGSGTRLTVV.

The rearrangement uses TRBV30 and TRBJ1-5; possible D gene TRBD1, 6 bases. V was cut by 2 bases and J by 7 bases, with 12 bases left in between. This CDR3 region has 13 residues. From germline, CDR1 is GTSNPN and CDR2 SVGIG (reference sequence). The chain's CDR3 is CAWSRQVRQPQHF. The CDR3 DNA sequence: TGTGCCTGGAGTCGACAGGTTCGGCAGCCCCAGCATTTT.